Below are 6 T cell receptor beta chains sequenced from a single sample in a study of identical twins. TCRdb re-derived calls from the 5' RACE reads in MiXCR, one entry per CDR3 protein. The sample lists roughly 1,500,000 distinct CDR3 sequences; around 33% were seen once. Specimen: cord blood. All receptors come from a newborn girl in good health.

This clonotype was detected only a few times. The CDR3 sequence: CASSPRLPGSYEQYF. The CDR3 region has the DNA TGTGCCAGCAGTCCCCGGTTACCGGGCTCCTACGAGCAGTACTTC. V gene TRBV28 combines with J gene TRBJ2-7, with no clear D. Germline V gene sequence: CDR1 MDHEN, CDR2 SYDVKM. V was pared by 5 bases and J by 0 bases, with 14 bases between. The CDR3 runs to 15 residues.

The table lists this clonotype with a few counts. The chain is built from TRBV20-1 and TRBJ2-1; 8 nucleotides match TRBD2. Germline CDR1 DFQATT, CDR2 SNEGSKA (reference sequence). V dropped 3 bases and J dropped 3; count of bases not matched to a gene: 4. This CDR3 comprises 14 residues. This chain's CDR3 is CSASGGANYNEQFF. The CDR3, as DNA: TGCAGTGCTAGCGGGGGGGCCAACTACAATGAGCAGTTCTTC.

In this sample, this clonotype turned up many times. A read error may produce the germline difference seen at one junction end. The J gene is TRBJ1-1, the V gene TRBV14; D might be TRBD1 (5 bases). Germline values: CDR1 SGHDN, CDR2 FVKESK. The CDR3 covers 13 residues. The CDR3 coding sequence is TGCGCCAGCAGCCGGGGGGTGAACACTGAAGCTTTCTTT. Translation: CASSRGVNTEAFF.

The CDR3 bases are TGCGCCAGCAGCCAAGTGAGGTTGAAGCGGGGGGGCAAGATCCCGTCCTACAATGAGCAGTTCTTC. This sequence encodes CASSQVRLKRGGKIPSYNEQFF. The V gene is TRBV4-1, the J gene TRBJ2-1, with TRBD2 identical over 10 bases. The germline CDR1 and CDR2 sequences are MGHRA and YSYEKL. V shed 1 base and J 1 base; nucleotides not matched to a gene: 19. The CDR3 totals 22 residues.

The chain employs TRBV15 and TRBJ2-7; 11 bases map to TRBD2. CDR3 length: 18 amino acids. With V trimmed by 0 bases and J by 4 bases, 11 bases remained unmatched. Germline CDR1 is LNHNV and CDR2 is YYDKDF (reference sequence). The CDR3: CATSRDTVILAGGYEQYF. In DNA form, the CDR3 reads TGTGCCACCAGCAGAGACACAGTAATCTTAGCGGGAGGGTACGAGCAGTACTTC.

In its sample, this clonotype was seen many times. This chain joins TRBV14 and TRBJ1-2; D gene ambiguous. V was trimmed by 6 bases and J by 4 bases, leaving 15 bases between them. Looked up from germline, CDR1 is SGHDN and CDR2 is FVKESK. The CDR3 has 14 residues. The CDR3 reads CASRPLESGYGYTF. The CDR3 DNA reads TGTGCCAGCAGACCCTTGGAGTCGGGCTATGGCTACACCTTC.